This TCR beta chain originates from a study of shared clonotypes between healthy human individuals. The CDR3 sequence is 13 residues long. The germline CDR1 and CDR2 sequences are KGHSH and LQKENI. Trimming removed 3 bases at V and 5 bases at J, with 7 bases between. In the case of this clone: Additional DNA sequences in this sample encode the identical CDR3.

The table came from immunoSEQ multiplex PCR; TCRdb's copy has only in-frame clones and leaves some out. The table lists some 1 million clones, around 76% of them singletons, with 1.4% to 1.5% in the top ten. The sequenced sample was memory CD4+ T cells sorted from blood. As for subset: CD45RA-negative fraction. V gene TRBV18 combines with J gene TRBJ1-4; D not resolved. The clonotype was recovered from a man younger than 35 in good health. The CDR3 reads CASSPNPNEKLFF. CDR3 in DNA: TGTGCCAGCTCACCCAACCCGAATGAAAAACTGTTTTTT.